Presented here are 8 T cell receptor beta chains from one specimen sequenced in a study of cytomegalovirus exposure and HLA in healthy donors. Both 60 Vbeta primers and 13 Jbeta primers went into the PCR. The method was immunoSEQ multiplex PCR; TCRdb's version includes in-frame clones alone and lacks a portion of them. The repertoire holds under 150,000 clones, with more than 75% as singletons. The sequenced sample consisted of PBMCs. The receptors were gathered from a woman in her forties in good health and CMV-seropositive.

The V call is TRBV5-1, the J call TRBJ2-1, with 7 bases fitting TRBD2. Per the germline V gene, CDR1 is SGHRS and CDR2 is YFSETQ. The CDR3 has 13 amino acids. After removal of 4 bases from V and 10 bases from J, the junction contained 8 bases not matched to a gene. DNA for the CDR3: TGCGCCAGCAGCGGGGGGGAGAGACAGGAGCAGTTCTTC. It translates to CASSGGERQEQFF.

The J gene is TRBJ1-1, the V gene TRBV28; D is ambiguous. This CDR3 spans 14 amino acids. The germline gives CDR1 MDHEN, CDR2 SYDVKM. Trimming removed 8 bases from V and 5 bases from J, with 18 bases in between. This chain's CDR3 is CASAPPGPGTEAFF. The CDR3 bases are TGTGCCAGCGCCCCCCCTGGACCGGGGACTGAAGCTTTCTTT.

The V call is TRBV7-2, the J call TRBJ2-3, with 11 bases identical to TRBD2. V shed 6 bases and J 3 bases; nucleotides not matched to a gene: 11. The CDR3 length is 17 residues. CDR1 and CDR2 (germline): SGHTA, FQGNSA. CDR3 sequence reads: CASSIGLAGGLTDTQYF. The CDR3 nucleotides read TGTGCCAGCAGTATTGGACTAGCGGGCGGTCTTACAGATACGCAGTATTTT.

The CDR3 region is CASRFPGTSPEQFF. DNA for the CDR3: TGTGCCAGCAGATTCCCCGGGACTTCTCCTGAGCAGTTCTTC. The chain combines TRBV2 with TRBJ2-1; D is possibly TRBD2 (6 bases). The CDR3 runs to 14 residues. Germline values: CDR1 SNHLY, CDR2 FYNNEI. Trimming pared 6 bases from V and 9 bases from J, leaving 18 bases between. The whole variable domain, filled in from reference TRBV2 and TRBJ2-1, reads EPEVTQTPSHQVTQMGQEVILRCVPISNHLYFYWYRQILGQKVEFLVSFYNNEISEKSEIFDDQFSVERPDGSNFTLKIRSTKLEDSAMYFCASRFPGTSPEQFFGPGTRLTVL.

V and J are TRBV7-2 and TRBJ2-4; 8 positions agree with TRBD1. The V and J ends lost 5 bases and 8 bases, in that order; junction bases with no gene match: 8. The CDR3 consists of 14 residues. In germline, CDR1 is SGHTA, CDR2 FQGNSA. The CDR3 coding sequence is TGTGCCAGCAGCCCTGACAGGGGTTGGGACATTCAGTACTTC. Translating gives CASSPDRGWDIQYF.

This rearrangement joins TRBV5-4 to TRBJ2-1; possibly TRBD2 for D (5 bases). Germline CDR1 SGHNT, CDR2 YYREEE (reference sequence). The CDR3 has 15 amino acids. The V end was cut by 4 bases, the J end by 4 bases, with 15 bases between. DNA for the CDR3: TGTGCCAGCAGCGGACGAAACGGGGTTTACAATGAGCAGTTCTTC. This translates into CASSGRNGVYNEQFF.

The chain links TRBV30 to TRBJ2-7; 11 bases fit TRBD2. Germline V gene data show CDR1 as GTSNPN and CDR2 as SVGIG (reference sequence). The J segment lost 4 bases and the V segment lost 3 bases, leaving 2 bases of the junction unmatched. This CDR3 comprises 13 residues. CDR3 amino acids: CAWRTSGIYEQYF. CDR3 bases: TGTGCCTGGAGGACTAGCGGGATTTACGAGCAGTACTTC.

This chain connects TRBV5-1 to TRBJ2-3; 11 nucleotides align to TRBD2. V dropped 0 bases and J dropped 2; count of bases not matched to a gene: 2. Germline lookup yields CDR1 SGHRS and CDR2 YFSETQ. This CDR3 spans 16 amino acids. CDR3 DNA sequence: TGCGCCAGCAGCTTGGGACTAGCGGGGTTCACAGATACGCAGTATTTT. Its translation: CASSLGLAGFTDTQYF.